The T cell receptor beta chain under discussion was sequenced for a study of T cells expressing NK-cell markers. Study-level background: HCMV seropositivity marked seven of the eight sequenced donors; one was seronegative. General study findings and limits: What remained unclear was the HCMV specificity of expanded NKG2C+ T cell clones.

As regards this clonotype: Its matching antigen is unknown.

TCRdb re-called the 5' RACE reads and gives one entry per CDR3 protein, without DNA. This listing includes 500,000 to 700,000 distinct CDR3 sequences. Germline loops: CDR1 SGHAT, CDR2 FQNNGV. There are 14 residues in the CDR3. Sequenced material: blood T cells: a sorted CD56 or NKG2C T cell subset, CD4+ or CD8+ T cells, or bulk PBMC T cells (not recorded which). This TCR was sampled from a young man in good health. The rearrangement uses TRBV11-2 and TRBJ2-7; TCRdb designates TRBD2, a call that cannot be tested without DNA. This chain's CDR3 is CASSPGLAWLEQYF.